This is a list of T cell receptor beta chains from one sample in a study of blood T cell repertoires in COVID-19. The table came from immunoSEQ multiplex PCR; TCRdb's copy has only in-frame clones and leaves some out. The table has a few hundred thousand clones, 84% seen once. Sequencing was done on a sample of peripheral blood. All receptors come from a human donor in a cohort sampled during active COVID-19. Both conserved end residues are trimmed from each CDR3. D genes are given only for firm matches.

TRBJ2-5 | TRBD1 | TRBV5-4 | ASSFSDRRGETQY
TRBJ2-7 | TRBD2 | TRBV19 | ASSEGTSGSPYEQY
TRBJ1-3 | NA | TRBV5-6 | ASSLDRTGNTIY
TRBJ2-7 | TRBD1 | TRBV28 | ASSPQLGAPGQSTYEQY
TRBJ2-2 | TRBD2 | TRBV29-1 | SVEIPRGTSGSSTYTGELF
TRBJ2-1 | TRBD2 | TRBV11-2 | ASSLDASGSSWEQF
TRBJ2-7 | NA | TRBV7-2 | ASSFFVGEGEQY
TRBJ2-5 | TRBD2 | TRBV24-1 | ATSDNSGRAKETQY
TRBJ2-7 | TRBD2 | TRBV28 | ASSSGLPTYEQY
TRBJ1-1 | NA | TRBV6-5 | ASSYSHSGNTEAF
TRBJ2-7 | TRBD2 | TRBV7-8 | ASSATSGRVNEQY
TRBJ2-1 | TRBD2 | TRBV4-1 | ASSQDRTSAYNEQF
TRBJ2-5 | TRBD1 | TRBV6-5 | ASRTGTALPETQY
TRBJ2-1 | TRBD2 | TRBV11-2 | ASSHTSGPSYNEQF
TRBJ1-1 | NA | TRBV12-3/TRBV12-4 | ASAFGSTEAF
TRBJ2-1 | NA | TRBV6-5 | ASTRSLAGEQF
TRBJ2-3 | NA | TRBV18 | ASSPPRSLEGYTDTQY
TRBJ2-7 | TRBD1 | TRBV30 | AWNEGALAYEQY
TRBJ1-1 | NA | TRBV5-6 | ASSFGTGSEAF
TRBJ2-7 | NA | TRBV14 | ASSQRGTYEQY
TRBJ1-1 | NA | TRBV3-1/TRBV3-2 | ASSQDAGNTEAF
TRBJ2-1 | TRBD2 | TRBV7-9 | ASSPEGLAGVNEQF
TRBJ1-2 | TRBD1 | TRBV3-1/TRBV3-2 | ASSPRGLGDYGYT
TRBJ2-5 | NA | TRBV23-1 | ASPDRNLSGTQY
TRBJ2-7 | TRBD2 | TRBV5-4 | ASSLPGRRGYEQY
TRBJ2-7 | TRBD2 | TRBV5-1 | ASSAAGGSYEQY
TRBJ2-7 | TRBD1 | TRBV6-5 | ASSRGQGLYEQY
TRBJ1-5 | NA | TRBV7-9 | ASSSEGDPNQPQH